What follows is one T cell receptor beta chain and its context. The Seattle patients joined while their infection was active and were tracked longitudinally afterward. The data originate from a study of blood T cell repertoires in COVID-19. About the research overall: There were acute and convalescent COVID-19 samples, and they came from the United States, Italy and Spain.

The CDR3 covers 13 residues. Trimming left V 4 bases short and J 8 bases short, with 15 bases between. Germline CDR1 reads SGHTS; CDR2 reads YDEGEE. In the original analysis: Amplification of reference gene primers was used by the study to estimate nucleated cell counts. The table came from immunoSEQ multiplex PCR; TCRdb's copy has only in-frame clones and leaves some out. For V, J and clone size, that table is used; D and trimming come from the DNA. Of 160,000 or so clones in the sample, approximately 95% were seen once. The receptor's source is an older woman with COVID-19, enrolled during active disease. The chain employs TRBV5-8 and TRBJ1-2; no clear D gene. Sample: peripheral blood. CDR3 region: CASSPEPRVGYTF. CDR3 bases: TGTGCCAGCAGCCCCGAACCTCGGGTCGGCTACACCTTC.